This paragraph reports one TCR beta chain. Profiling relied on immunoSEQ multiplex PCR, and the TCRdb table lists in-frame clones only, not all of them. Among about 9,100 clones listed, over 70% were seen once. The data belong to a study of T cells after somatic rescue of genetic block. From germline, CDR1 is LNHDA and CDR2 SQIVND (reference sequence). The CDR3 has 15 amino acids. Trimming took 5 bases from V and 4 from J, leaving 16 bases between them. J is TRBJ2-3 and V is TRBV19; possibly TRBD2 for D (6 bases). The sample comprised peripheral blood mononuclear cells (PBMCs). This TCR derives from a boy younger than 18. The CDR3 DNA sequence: TGTGCCAGTAGTCCTTTGGTGGGGGGTTCAGATACGCAGTATTTT. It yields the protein CASSPLVGGSDTQYF. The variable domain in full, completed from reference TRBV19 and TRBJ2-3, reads DGGITQSPKYLFRKEGQNVTLSCEQNLNHDAMYWYRQDPGQGLRLIYYSQIVNDFQKGDIAEGYSVSREKKESFPLTVTSAQKNPTAFYLCASSPLVGGSDTQYFGPGTRLTVL.